The 14 T cell receptor beta chains given below trace back to one sample, sequenced in a study of cytomegalovirus exposure and HLA in healthy donors. Assay used: immunoSEQ multiplex PCR; TCRdb lists only in-frame clones, some missing. The profile shows 150,000 to 200,000 clones, roughly 83% of them singletons. Material for sequencing was PBMCs. These receptors were collected from a woman between 18 and 29 years old in good health and CMV-seronegative.

The rearrangement links TRBV15 to TRBJ2-1, with a weak D call TRBD2 (6 bases). This CDR3 is 14 amino acids long. V was clipped by 0 bases and J by 9 bases, with 12 bases between them. Germline loops: CDR1 LNHNV, CDR2 YYDKDF (reference sequence). The chain's CDR3 is CATSRDRGIGEQFF. The CDR3 DNA sequence: TGTGCCACCAGCAGAGATCGGGGGATCGGTGAGCAGTTCTTC.

This clone has more than one count but fewer than ten. The chain couples TRBV9 to TRBJ1-5; D may be TRBD1 (5 bases). V lost 7 bases and J lost 6, with 11 bases in between. CDR1 and CDR2 (germline): SGDLS, YYNGEE. This CDR3 region has 12 residues. CDR3 DNA: TGTGCCAGCGGGACTGAAGTTCAGCCCCAGCATTTT. This gives the protein CASGTEVQPQHF.

The chain links TRBV5-1 to TRBJ2-3, with 12 bases that match TRBD2. The germline CDR1 and CDR2 sequences are SGHRS and YFSETQ. This CDR3 is built from 16 residues. V shed 3 bases, J shed 1 base, and the junction held 3 bases outside the gene matches. The CDR3 sequence is CASSSWTSGGTDTQYF. The CDR3 DNA sequence: TGCGCCAGCAGCTCCTGGACTAGCGGGGGCACAGATACGCAGTATTTT.

This sequence joins TRBV5-1 and TRBJ1-5; TRBD1 matches 9 bases. This CDR3 contains 15 residues. Germline lookup yields CDR1 SGHRS and CDR2 YFSETQ. V lost 0 bases, J lost 5 bases, and 3 bases stayed unmatched. CDR3 DNA: TGCGCCAGCAGCTTGGGGGACAGGGCTGATCAGCCCCAGCATTTT. This encodes CASSLGDRADQPQHF.

This rearrangement joins TRBV7-9 to TRBJ1-2; D ambiguous. V was clipped by 5 bases and J by 6 bases, with 16 bases between them. The CDR3 has 14 amino acids. Germline V gene lookup returns CDR1 SEHNR and CDR2 FQNEAQ (reference sequence). The CDR3 reads CASSPTGLRHGYTF. CDR3 bases: TGTGCCAGCAGCCCCACCGGACTCCGGCATGGCTACACCTTC.

This sequence joins TRBV9 and TRBJ1-1; 7 nucleotides line up with TRBD1. CDR1 is SGDLS, CDR2 YYNGEE, per germline. Trimming at V came to 3 bases and at J to 1 base, leaving 12 bases not matched to a gene. The CDR3 is made up of 17 amino acids. CDR3 region: CASSEAPVGTANTEAFF. Here the CDR3 DNA reads TGTGCCAGCAGCGAGGCCCCTGTGGGGACAGCGAACACTGAAGCTTTCTTT.

A few counts support this clone. The chain links TRBV9 to TRBJ1-3; D is possibly TRBD1 (5 bases). The CDR3 is 16 residues long. Germline assignment: CDR1 SGDLS and CDR2 YYNGEE. Trimming removed 1 base from V and 0 bases from J, with 11 bases in between. CDR3 DNA sequence: TGTGCCAGCAGCGTATCCCTGGGACTCTCTGGAAACACCATATATTTT. This codes for CASSVSLGLSGNTIYF.

This clone was counted a single time. The V gene is TRBV19, the J gene TRBJ2-7; 9 nucleotides match TRBD1. This CDR3 has 13 residues. V dropped 8 bases and J dropped 5; count of bases not matched to a gene: 7. Per germline, CDR1 LNHDA and CDR2 SQIVND (reference sequence). CDR3 amino acids: CASAADRGHEQYF. CDR3 nucleotide sequence: TGTGCCAGTGCGGCGGACAGGGGTCACGAGCAGTACTTC.

The rearrangement uses TRBV5-1 and TRBJ2-1, with 9 bases aligning to TRBD1. CDR1 is SGHRS and CDR2 is YFSETQ in the germline V gene. Trimming at V came to 3 bases and at J to 8 bases, leaving 9 bases not matched to a gene. This CDR3 contains 15 residues. CDR3 in DNA: TGCGCCAGCAGCTCGGGACAGGGAAGGGTCCATGAGCAGTTCTTC. Its translation is CASSSGQGRVHEQFF.

This chain links TRBV6-1 with TRBJ2-1; 12 nucleotides line up with TRBD2. Losses at the gene ends were 8 bases for V and 5 bases for J; bases not matched to a gene: 7. Germline V gene data show CDR1 as MNHNS and CDR2 as SASEGT. The CDR3 loop spans 15 amino acids. The DNA for the CDR3 is TGTGCCAGCTCCCACCTAGCGGGAGGGAACAATGAGCAGTTCTTC. Translation: CASSHLAGGNNEQFF.

The CDR3 region has the DNA TGCGCCAGCAGCCTAACGACAGGGGGCTCATCTGAAGCTTTCTTT. Its protein is CASSLTTGGSSEAFF. The rearrangement uses TRBV5-1 and TRBJ1-1; 10 bases match TRBD1. Germline assignment: CDR1 SGHRS and CDR2 YFSETQ. The junction had 9 bases not matched to a gene; V was cut back by 4 bases and J by 6 bases. This CDR3 is 15 amino acids long.

The J gene is TRBJ1-2, the V gene TRBV9; TRBD1 matches at 7 bases. Germline CDR1 and CDR2: SGDLS and YYNGEE. The CDR3 contains 13 residues. Trimming removed 6 bases from V and 8 bases from J; junction bases left unmatched: 10. CDR3 residues: CASTDRALGGYTF. The CDR3, as DNA: TGTGCCAGCACCGACAGGGCCCTTGGGGGCTACACCTTC.

The V and J genes are TRBV27 and TRBJ2-2; 7 bases match TRBD1. Germline CDR1 reads MNHEY; CDR2 reads SMNVEV (reference sequence). The CDR3 length is 17 residues. The J segment lost 4 bases and the V segment lost 4 bases, leaving 12 bases of the junction unmatched. The DNA for the CDR3 is TGTGCCAGCAGTTCGCGCCTCAGACAGGGAATCACCGGGGAGCTGTTTTTT. Amino acid sequence: CASSSRLRQGITGELFF.

The J gene is TRBJ2-3, the V gene TRBV5-1, with 13 positions matching TRBD2. CDR1 and CDR2 (germline): SGHRS, YFSETQ. This CDR3 is 18 amino acids long. Trimming at V came to 3 bases and at J to 6 bases, leaving 13 bases not matched to a gene. CDR3 residues: CASSWGLAGRGFVDTQYF. CDR3 DNA sequence: TGCGCCAGCAGCTGGGGACTAGCGGGGCGGGGGTTTGTGGATACGCAGTATTTT.